These 22 T cell receptor beta chains share one sample of origin, sequenced in a study of blood T cell repertoires in COVID-19. Repertoires were generated with immunoSEQ multiplex PCR, while TCRdb's copy carries only in-frame clones and drops some. The table includes about 130,000 clones, about 89% detected once. The sample taken for sequencing was peripheral blood. The receptors were gathered from a man in his sixties with COVID-19, enrolled during active disease.

This chain uses TRBV2 with TRBJ2-4; 9 bases fit TRBD1. Germline values: CDR1 SNHLY, CDR2 FYNNEI. The CDR3 totals 14 residues. The J segment lost 0 bases and the V segment lost 9 bases, leaving 3 bases of the junction unmatched. CDR3 residues: CASTGGTAKNIQYF. In nucleotides, the CDR3 is TGTGCCAGTACAGGGGGCACAGCCAAAAACATTCAGTACTTC.

This chain uses TRBV12-3 or TRBV12-4 with TRBJ1-5; no clear D gene. This CDR3 has 13 amino acids. V was shortened by 4 bases and J by 9 bases, with 13 bases between the two germline ends. CDR3 in amino acids: CASSSGVRWPQHF. CDR3 nucleotides: TGTGCCAGCAGTTCGGGAGTTCGTTGGCCCCAGCATTTT.

The rearrangement joins TRBV7-3 to TRBJ2-1; TRBD2 is a possible D gene (6 bases). Trimming stripped 5 bases from V and 7 bases from J, with 21 bases between. Germline lookup yields CDR1 SGHTA and CDR2 FQGTGA. CDR3 length: 16 residues. This CDR3 reads CASSPQGSRGVNEQFF. The CDR3 nucleotides are TGTGCCAGCAGCCCCCAAGGGTCGCGGGGAGTAAATGAGCAGTTCTTC. Full variable domain (rest looked up from reference TRBV7-3 and TRBJ2-1): GAGVSQTPSNKVTEKGKYVELRCDPISGHTALYWYRQSLGQGPEFLIYFQGTGAADDSGLPNDRFFAVRPEGSVSTLKIQRTERGDSAVYLCASSPQGSRGVNEQFFGPGTRLTVL.

This clone has just a few counts. The CDR3 bases are TGCGCCAGCAGCCTCGGGACAGGGGCCTACGAGCAGTACTTC. Residues: CASSLGTGAYEQYF. This sequence joins TRBV5-1 and TRBJ2-7; 10 bases align to TRBD1. This CDR3 has 14 amino acids. V was clipped by 4 bases and J by 2 bases; unmatched bases: 3. From germline, CDR1 is SGHRS and CDR2 YFSETQ.

The chain employs TRBV7-2 and TRBJ2-2; the D gene is possibly TRBD1 (6 bases). V lost 4 bases to trimming and J lost 3 bases, with 9 bases between them. Germline CDR1 SGHTA, CDR2 FQGNSA. The CDR3 totals 14 residues. CDR3 amino acids: CASSSGQHTGELFF. CDR3 bases: TGTGCCAGCAGCTCCGGACAGCACACCGGGGAGCTGTTTTTT.

The gene calls are TRBV5-6 and TRBJ1-3; D unresolved. Germline V CDR1 and CDR2: SGHDT, YYEEEE. Trimming stripped 2 bases from V and 0 bases from J, with 9 bases between. The CDR3 is made up of 15 amino acids. CDR3 protein: CASSFGQSSGNTIYF. The DNA for the CDR3 is TGTGCCAGCAGCTTTGGGCAGTCCTCTGGAAACACCATATATTTT. Full variable domain (remainder filled in from reference TRBV5-6 and TRBJ1-3): DAGVTQSPTHLIKTRGQQVTLRCSPKSGHDTVSWYQQALGQGPQFIFQYYEEEERQRGNFPDRFSGHQFPNYSSELNVNALLLGDSALYLCASSFGQSSGNTIYFGEGSWLTVV.

This sequence joins TRBV10-2 and TRBJ1-2, with a weak D call TRBD1 (6 bases). CDR1 is WSHSY and CDR2 is SAAADI in the germline V gene. Between the trimmed V and J ends, which lost 6 bases and 2 bases, there was a span of 13 bases. There are 14 residues in the CDR3. The CDR3 sequence: CASRQGVGNYGYTF. The CDR3 coding sequence is TGCGCCAGCAGACAGGGAGTCGGAAACTATGGCTACACCTTC.

The chain employs TRBV5-1 and TRBJ1-1; weak D call: TRBD1 (5 bases). The germline CDR1 and CDR2 sequences are SGHRS and YFSETQ. The CDR3 consists of 13 residues. V was shortened by 0 bases and J by 13 bases, with 16 bases between the two germline ends. The CDR3 DNA is TGCGCCAGCAGCTTGGAGGGGCTAACGTCTGATTTCTTT. Protein product: CASSLEGLTSDFF.

The J gene is TRBJ1-1, the V gene TRBV4-3; D is unclear. CDR3 size: 14 residues. The germline gives CDR1 LGHNA, CDR2 YSLEER. Trimming stripped 4 bases from V and 1 base from J, with 10 bases between. The CDR3 nucleotides are TGCGCCAGCAGCCTAAGAATACAGAACACTGAAGCTTTCTTT. Translating gives CASSLRIQNTEAFF.

This chain uses TRBV5-4 with TRBJ1-1; tentatively, D is TRBD1 (5 bases). V lost 0 bases, J lost 1 base, and 13 bases lay in between. This CDR3 has 16 residues. Germline CDR1 is SGHNT and CDR2 is YYREEE (reference sequence). For the CDR3, the DNA is TGTGCCAGCAGCTTGGGGGCGGGGACCCCGAACACTGAAGCTTTCTTT. Translated, it gives CASSLGAGTPNTEAFF.

This clone was seen a single time. The chain carries TRBV27 and TRBJ2-5; possible D gene TRBD1, 6 bases. Between the trimmed V and J ends, which lost 4 bases and 5 bases, there was a span of 11 bases. From germline, CDR1 is MNHEY and CDR2 SMNVEV (reference sequence). The CDR3 is 13 residues long. CDR3 in amino acids: CASSWGLGETQYF. The CDR3 coding sequence is TGTGCCAGCAGTTGGGGGCTGGGGGAGACCCAGTACTTC.

This chain uses TRBV3-1 (or the pseudogene TRBV3-2) with TRBJ2-3; 7 nucleotides agree with TRBD2. The CDR3 sequence is 15 residues long. Losses at the gene ends were 6 bases for V and 8 bases for J; bases not matched to a gene: 14. The germline V gene has CDR1 LGHDT and CDR2 YNNKEL (reference sequence). CDR3 region: CASSTNPGGSITQYF. In DNA, the CDR3 is TGTGCCAGCAGTACAAACCCGGGAGGATCTATTACGCAGTATTTT.

The rearrangement joins TRBV10-1 to TRBJ2-7; D not certain. Deletions cut 3 bases from V and 1 base from J, with 4 bases between. The germline V gene encodes CDR1 WNHNN and CDR2 SYGVQD (reference sequence). The CDR3 runs 12 residues. CDR3 amino acids: CASSDSSYEQYF. CDR3 sequence (DNA): TGCGCCAGCAGTGATAGTTCCTACGAGCAGTACTTC.

J is TRBJ2-2 and V is TRBV5-1; the D gene is possibly TRBD2 (5 bases). This CDR3 comprises 15 residues. Trimming pared 4 bases from V and 6 bases from J, leaving 16 bases between. Germline V gives CDR1 SGHRS, CDR2 YFSETQ. CDR3 nucleotides: TGCGCCAGCAGCCCCCAGACGGGGATCGCCGGGGAGCTGTTTTTT. As protein: CASSPQTGIAGELFF. The full variable domain, completed using reference TRBV5-1 and TRBJ2-2, is KAGVTQTPRYLIKTRGQQVTLSCSPISGHRSVSWYQQTPGQGLQFLFEYFSETQRNKGNFPGRFSGRQFSNSRSEMNVSTLELGDSALYLCASSPQTGIAGELFFGEGSRLTVL.

The V and J genes are TRBV29-1 and TRBJ1-1; tentatively, D is TRBD1 (6 bases). V lost 6 bases and J 2 bases, leaving 13 bases between the germline ends. The length of the CDR3 is 13 residues. Germline values: CDR1 SQVTM, CDR2 ANQGSEA. DNA for the CDR3: TGCAGCGTCATAAGGACAGCTAACACTGAAGCTTTCTTT. Its translation: CSVIRTANTEAFF.

Regarding this clone: The sample contains more than one DNA sequence encoding this CDR3. The chain joins TRBV4-2 to TRBJ1-5; 7 bases are a match to TRBD1. Germline V CDR1 and CDR2: LGHNA, YNFKEQ. The CDR3 extends over 15 amino acids. With 0 bases clipped from V and 4 bases from J, the junction kept 3 bases outside the gene matches. The CDR3 nucleotides are TGTGCCAGCAGCCAAGATAACAGGGGTAATCAGCCCCAGCATTTT. It yields the protein CASSQDNRGNQPQHF.

The chain is built from TRBV6-5 and TRBJ2-7, with 13 nucleotides matching TRBD2. The germline CDR1 and CDR2 sequences are MNHEY and SVGAGI. J gave up 3 bases and V 5 bases, and 4 bases lay outside the gene matches. CDR3 length: 15 residues. The CDR3 DNA sequence: TGTGCCAGCAGTCCTCGGACTAGCGGGGGCTACGAGCAGTACTTC. Residues: CASSPRTSGGYEQYF.

The chain has TRBV6-5 and TRBJ1-4; TRBD1 is a possible D gene (6 bases). V was cut by 7 bases and J by 10 bases, with 13 bases left in between. Germline V lookup: CDR1 MNHEY, CDR2 SVGAGI. This CDR3 spans 12 amino acids. CDR3 nucleotides: TGTGCCAGCATTGGGGCACAGGGAAAACTGTTTTTT. Amino acid sequence: CASIGAQGKLFF.

V and J are TRBV27 and TRBJ1-5; TRBD1 is a possible D gene (6 bases). V dropped 0 bases and J dropped 2 bases, with 8 bases sitting between them. Germline values: CDR1 MNHEY, CDR2 SMNVEV (reference sequence). This CDR3 region has 15 residues. CDR3 protein: CASSLSGGGNQPQHF. CDR3 bases: TGTGCCAGCAGTTTATCTGGGGGCGGCAATCAGCCCCAGCATTTT.

This chain links TRBV7-9 with TRBJ2-3; TRBD1 agrees at 7 bases. V was clipped by 5 bases and J by 2 bases; unmatched bases: 4. This CDR3 has 14 residues. The germline V gene encodes CDR1 SEHNR and CDR2 FQNEAQ (reference sequence). CDR3 coding DNA: TGTGCCAGCAGCCGACAGGGTTACACAGATACGCAGTATTTT. It yields the protein CASSRQGYTDTQYF.

This clone appeared a single time. The V and J genes are TRBV7-2 and TRBJ2-3, with 7 bases aligning to TRBD1. Germline CDR1 and CDR2: SGHTA and FQGNSA. This CDR3 contains 13 residues. Trimming at V came to 5 bases and at J to 4 bases, leaving 3 bases not matched to a gene. CDR3 protein: CASSLDRADTQYF. In DNA form, the CDR3 reads TGTGCCAGCAGCCTTGACAGGGCAGATACGCAGTATTTT.

The CDR3 coding sequence is TGTGCCAGCAGGGGGGCCCCAGATACGCAGTATTTT. Its protein is CASRGAPDTQYF. The V gene is TRBV6-5, the J gene TRBJ2-3, with TRBD1 as a possible D gene (6 bases). V was pared by 6 bases and J by 4 bases, with 8 bases between. The CDR3 is made up of 12 amino acids. The germline V gene encodes CDR1 MNHEY and CDR2 SVGAGI.